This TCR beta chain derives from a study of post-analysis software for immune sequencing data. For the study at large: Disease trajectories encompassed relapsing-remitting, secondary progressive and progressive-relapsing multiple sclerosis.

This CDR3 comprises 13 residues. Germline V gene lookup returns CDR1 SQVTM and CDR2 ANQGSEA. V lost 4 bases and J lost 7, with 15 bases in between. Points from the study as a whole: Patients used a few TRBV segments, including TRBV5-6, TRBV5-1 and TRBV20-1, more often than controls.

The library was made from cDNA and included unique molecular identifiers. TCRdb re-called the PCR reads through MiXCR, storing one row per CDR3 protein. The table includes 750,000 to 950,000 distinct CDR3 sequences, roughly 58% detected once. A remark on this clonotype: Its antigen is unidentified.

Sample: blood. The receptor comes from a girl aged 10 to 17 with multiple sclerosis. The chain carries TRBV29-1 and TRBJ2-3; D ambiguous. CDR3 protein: CSVAAPAQHTQYF. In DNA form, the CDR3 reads TGCAGCGTTGCCGCCCCAGCCCAGCATACGCAGTATTTT.